Each of the 26 T cell receptor beta chains below was sequenced from the same sample in a study of T-cell memory formation after mild COVID-19 listed by TCRdb under 2021. Libraries were constructed by 5' RACE. Sequencing took place on an Illumina NovaSeq 6000. The public reads were reprocessed in TCRdb via fastp at Q25 and MiXCR, keeping in-frame beta chains. Every CDR3 protein is listed once, alongside the most common genes and DNA of its rows. The sample includes over 350,000 distinct CDR3 sequences, with less than 25% observed a single time. About 10% of the sample belongs to the ten largest clones. The specimen was PBMCs or a T cell subset sorted from them (not recorded which). All receptors come from an adult woman who had mild COVID-19 (a few samples of this study predate the infection). The sample titles of this study are shuffled in the database, so cell type and time point are left out; the donor was told from shared clones.

This clonotype came up a few times. V gene TRBV5-1 combines with J gene TRBJ2-6, with D perhaps matching TRBD2 (5 bases). From germline, CDR1 is SGHRS and CDR2 YFSETQ. V lost 5 bases and J 6 bases, leaving 12 bases between the germline ends. The CDR3 spans 14 residues. The DNA of the CDR3 is TGCGCCAGCAGTGATGTCGGGGAGGCCAACGTCCTGACTTTC. It codes for CASSDVGEANVLTF.

This clonotype has just a few counts. The V call is TRBV12-3 or TRBV12-4, the J call TRBJ2-4; 7 nucleotides match TRBD2. The V and J ends lost 8 bases and 0 bases, in that order; junction bases with no gene match: 7. The CDR3 contains 15 residues. The CDR3 DNA reads as TGTGCCAGCTGGGGAGCGGGACTAGCCAAAAACATTCAGTACTTC. This sequence encodes CASWGAGLAKNIQYF.

This clonotype was seen a handful of times. Here the CDR3 DNA reads TGCAGCGTTCGTCCCTCAAATTCCTACGAGCAGTACTTC. This sequence encodes CSVRPSNSYEQYF. The V and J genes are TRBV29-1 and TRBJ2-7, with D unresolved. There are 13 residues in the CDR3. Germline CDR1 reads SQVTM; CDR2 reads ANQGSEA. Trimming removed 5 bases from V and 1 base from J, with 12 bases in between.

This clonotype came up many times. The CDR3 nucleotides read TGCGCCAGCAGCTTGATGGCACAGTCAAGCTACAATGAGCAGTTCTTC. This encodes CASSLMAQSSYNEQFF. The J gene is TRBJ2-1, the V gene TRBV5-1, with D unclear. This CDR3 comprises 16 residues. CDR1 and CDR2 from the germline V gene are SGHRS and YFSETQ. Trimming cost V 1 base and J 3 bases, with 14 bases left between them.

This clonotype showed up just a few times. V usage is TRBV9 and J usage is TRBJ2-1; TRBD2 matches 7 bases. The CDR3 spans 13 residues. Germline loops: CDR1 SGDLS, CDR2 YYNGEE. V was clipped by 2 bases and J by 5 bases; unmatched bases: 1. CDR3 protein: CASSVGTNNEQFF. CDR3 DNA sequence: TGTGCCAGCAGCGTTGGGACTAACAATGAGCAGTTCTTC.

This chain links TRBV7-9 with TRBJ2-2; no clear D gene. V lost 10 bases, J lost 1 base, and 13 bases lay in between. There are 14 residues in the CDR3. Germline V gene lookup returns CDR1 SEHNR and CDR2 FQNEAQ (reference sequence). CDR3 in DNA: TGTGCCACCAGACCAACAGAGAACACCGGGGAGCTGTTTTTT. Encoded protein: CATRPTENTGELFF.

J is TRBJ2-5 and V is TRBV20-1; 9 positions match TRBD1. The germline gives CDR1 DFQATT, CDR2 SNEGSKA (reference sequence). V was clipped by 8 bases and J by 4 bases; unmatched bases: 14. The CDR3 is 15 amino acids. DNA of the CDR3: TGCAGTCAGACAGGGGGGGGCCCAGTTGGAGAGACCCAGTACTTC. It specifies CSQTGGGPVGETQYF.

This chain links TRBV5-5 with TRBJ1-2; D gene unclear. Trimming stripped 5 bases from V and 4 bases from J, with 9 bases between. There are 12 residues in the CDR3. Looked up from germline, CDR1 is SGHKS and CDR2 is YYEKEE (reference sequence). CDR3 amino acids: CASSEGTYGYTF. The CDR3, as DNA: TGTGCCAGCAGTGAGGGCACCTATGGCTACACCTTC.

This clonotype was observed a single time. V gene TRBV9 combines with J gene TRBJ1-1; D is unresolved. Deletions cut 0 bases from V and 1 base from J, with 13 bases between. CDR1 and CDR2 from the germline V gene are SGDLS and YYNGEE. The CDR3 contains 16 residues. CDR3: CASSVGRHWGNTEAFF. The DNA of the CDR3 is TGTGCCAGCAGCGTAGGGAGACATTGGGGGAACACTGAAGCTTTCTTT. Full variable domain (rest looked up from reference TRBV9 and TRBJ1-1): DSGVTQTPKHLITATGQRVTLRCSPRSGDLSVYWYQQSLDQGLQFLIQYYNGEERAKGNILERFSAQQFPDLHSELNLSSLELGDSALYFCASSVGRHWGNTEAFFGQGTRLTVV.

This clonotype was seen a handful of times. V and J are TRBV5-1 and TRBJ1-2; 9 bases map to TRBD1. This CDR3 has 14 amino acids. CDR1 and CDR2 from the germline V gene are SGHRS and YFSETQ. V was clipped by 4 bases and J by 8 bases; unmatched bases: 9. The CDR3 sequence: CASSGTQGAVGYTF. For the CDR3, the DNA is TGCGCCAGCAGCGGAACACAGGGGGCCGTCGGCTACACCTTC.

V is TRBV6-5 and J is TRBJ1-1; D is possibly TRBD1 (5 bases). This CDR3 comprises 14 residues. V lost 7 bases and J lost 4, with 16 bases in between. Germline CDR1 MNHEY, CDR2 SVGAGI. In nucleotides, the CDR3 is TGTGCCAGCATTATTAATGGAAGGGGCACTGAAGCTTTCTTT. It translates to CASIINGRGTEAFF.

This clonotype was seen a few times. V usage is TRBV2 and J usage is TRBJ2-5; a possible D gene is TRBD1 (6 bases). V was pared by 6 bases and J by 5 bases, with 13 bases between. Germline CDR1 SNHLY, CDR2 FYNNEI. This CDR3 has 13 amino acids. The CDR3 DNA sequence: TGTGCCAGCAGGCAGGGGTGGGAGGAGACCCAGTACTTC. Residues: CASRQGWEETQYF.

The sample holds a few counts of this clonotype. The chain recombines TRBV12-3 or TRBV12-4 with TRBJ1-2; TRBD1 matches 8 bases. J was trimmed by 1 base and V by 6 bases; bases with no gene match: 7. CDR3 length: 15 amino acids. CDR3 in amino acids: CASRSLTGVNYGYTF. Here the CDR3 DNA reads TGTGCCAGCAGGTCGTTGACAGGGGTTAACTATGGCTACACCTTC.

This clonotype appeared a few times. V and J are TRBV5-1 and TRBJ2-1; TRBD2 agrees at 10 bases. Germline values: CDR1 SGHRS, CDR2 YFSETQ. V lost 1 base and J lost 10; bases outside the gene matches: 8. CDR3 length equals 15 residues. This CDR3 reads CASSLSGGAIEEQFF. CDR3 nucleotides: TGCGCCAGCAGCTTGAGCGGGGGGGCGATTGAAGAGCAGTTCTTC.

J is TRBJ2-7 and V is TRBV7-9, with D uncertain. The ends were cut back, 5 bases at V and 5 bases at J, with 16 bases in the middle. Germline V gives CDR1 SEHNR, CDR2 FQNEAQ (reference sequence). CDR3 length: 14 residues. The CDR3 region is CASSADDRLHEQYF. The DNA of the CDR3 is TGTGCCAGCAGCGCCGATGATAGGCTCCACGAGCAGTACTTC.

This clonotype was counted ten times or more. The chain employs TRBV5-4 and TRBJ2-5, with 7 bases matching TRBD2. Germline CDR1 and CDR2: SGHNT and YYREEE (reference sequence). There are 14 residues in the CDR3. CDR3 DNA: TGTGCAGTGGGGGGGTCATACCTCCAAGAGACCCAGTACTTC. Its translation: CAVGGSYLQETQYF.

The CDR3 coding sequence is TGTGCCAGCAGTCCCAGCGAAAAACTGTTTTTT. It encodes CASSPSEKLFF. The chain joins TRBV12-3 or TRBV12-4 to TRBJ1-4; D unclear. Trimming left V 5 bases short and J 8 bases short, with 6 bases between. This CDR3 is 11 amino acids long.

The chain has TRBV15 and TRBJ1-6, with a weak D call TRBD1 (6 bases). The CDR3 loop spans 12 amino acids. V lost 1 base and J 13 bases, leaving 8 bases between the germline ends. From germline, CDR1 is LNHNV and CDR2 YYDKDF (reference sequence). The CDR3 protein is CATSRVDSPLHF. DNA of the CDR3: TGTGCCACCAGCAGAGTGGACAGCCCCCTCCACTTT.

The rearrangement uses TRBV2 and TRBJ2-1; 12 bases agree with TRBD2. The CDR3 loop spans 15 amino acids. The ends lost 10 bases at V and 3 bases at J; junction bases unmatched: 7. Germline CDR1 is SNHLY and CDR2 is FYNNEI. As DNA, the CDR3 is TGTGCCACCACCGCGACTAGCGGGGGCTACAATGAGCAGTTCTTC. It is translated as CATTATSGGYNEQFF.

This clonotype was observed a few times. The rearrangement joins TRBV7-8 to TRBJ2-7; TRBD2 might be the D (6 bases). V lost 1 base and J lost 1, with 14 bases in between. Germline V gives CDR1 SGHVS, CDR2 FQNEAQ. The CDR3 covers 16 residues. The CDR3 DNA reads as TGTGCCAGCAGCTTAGGCATGGAGCGGGCTTCCTACGAGCAGTACTTC. Amino acid sequence: CASSLGMERASYEQYF.

In this sample, this clonotype turned up many times. V is TRBV6-5 and J is TRBJ2-5; perhaps TRBD2 as D (6 bases). Trimming took 4 bases from V and 7 from J, leaving 22 bases between them. The V gene's germline CDR1 is MNHEY and CDR2 SVGAGI. This CDR3 has 16 amino acids. The CDR3 bases are TGTGCCAGCAGTTCTAAACCGGGACTTCAGGGAGGGACCCAGTACTTC. This encodes CASSSKPGLQGGTQYF.

In this sample, this clonotype turned up many times. CDR3 nucleotides: TGTGCCAGCAGCCCCGGGACAGGGTTCTACGAGCAGTACTTC. This codes for CASSPGTGFYEQYF. The V call is TRBV5-6, the J call TRBJ2-7; 9 positions match TRBD1. The germline gives CDR1 SGHDT, CDR2 YYEEEE. Germline trimming cut 4 bases from V and 3 bases from J; bases unmatched to any gene: 5. The CDR3 contains 14 residues. The variable domain in full, completed from reference TRBV5-6 and TRBJ2-7, reads DAGVTQSPTHLIKTRGQQVTLRCSPKSGHDTVSWYQQALGQGPQFIFQYYEEEERQRGNFPDRFSGHQFPNYSSELNVNALLLGDSALYLCASSPGTGFYEQYFGPGTRLTVT.

This clonotype was detected a few times. The chain has TRBV5-1 and TRBJ2-1; TRBD1 is a possible D gene (6 bases). The CDR3 contains 14 residues. Germline V gene lookup returns CDR1 SGHRS and CDR2 YFSETQ. V was trimmed by 4 bases and J by 7 bases, leaving 15 bases between them. CDR3 residues: CASSARDKLNEQFF. The CDR3 DNA follows: TGCGCCAGCAGCGCCCGGGACAAACTTAATGAGCAGTTCTTC.

This clonotype appeared many times. The CDR3, as DNA: TGTGCCAGTAGGTGGGACAGGGGCGGATCAATCGGGGGCTACACCTTC. It encodes CASRWDRGGSIGGYTF. The chain carries TRBV19 and TRBJ1-2; 10 bases map to TRBD1. The CDR3 totals 16 residues. From germline, CDR1 is LNHDA and CDR2 SQIVND (reference sequence). Germline trimming cut 6 bases from V and 8 bases from J; bases unmatched to any gene: 15.

J is TRBJ2-3 and V is TRBV18; D gene ambiguous. V was pared by 0 bases and J by 2 bases, with 12 bases between. Germline V gene data show CDR1 as KGHSH and CDR2 as LQKENI. The length of the CDR3 is 16 residues. This CDR3 reads CASSPPMMYATDTQYF. CDR3 sequence (DNA): TGTGCCAGCTCACCACCGATGATGTATGCCACAGATACGCAGTATTTT.

This clonotype showed up just a few times. The chain couples TRBV6-5 to TRBJ2-1; D is uncertain. The CDR3 contains 15 residues. Trimming shortened V by 6 bases and J by 0 bases, and 12 bases separated the two germline ends. Germline lookup yields CDR1 MNHEY and CDR2 SVGAGI. CDR3 sequence (DNA): TGTGCCAGCAGCAAAGACCGCAGCTCCTACAATGAGCAGTTCTTC. This gives the protein CASSKDRSSYNEQFF.